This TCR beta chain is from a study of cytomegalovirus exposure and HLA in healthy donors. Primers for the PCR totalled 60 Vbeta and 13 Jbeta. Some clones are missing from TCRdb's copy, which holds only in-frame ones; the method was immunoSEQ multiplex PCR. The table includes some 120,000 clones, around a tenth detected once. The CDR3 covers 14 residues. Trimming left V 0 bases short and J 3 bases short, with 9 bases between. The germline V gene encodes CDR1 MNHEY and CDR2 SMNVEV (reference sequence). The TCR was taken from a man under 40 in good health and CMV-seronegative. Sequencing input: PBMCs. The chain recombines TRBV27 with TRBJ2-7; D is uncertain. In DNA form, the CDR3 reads TGTGCCAGCAGTTTATCGAGCTTGGTCTACGAGCAGTACTTC. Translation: CASSLSSLVYEQYF.